In this sample, the clone carrying this T cell receptor beta chain turned up a few times. This sample was included in a study of blood T cell repertoires in COVID-19. The wider study: The United States, Italy and Spain provided the acute and convalescent COVID-19 samples. Sources were T cells, B-cell-depleted T cells, or PBMCs; the material itself was cDNA or gDNA.

Per the original methods: Researchers report that nucleated cell counts were estimated from reference gene primer amplification. Method: immunoSEQ multiplex PCR; TCRdb's copy keeps in-frame clones and lacks some. V and J calls and clone size come straight from that table; D and trimming were deduced from the DNA. This table has 70,000 or so clones, 76% appearing once. This CDR3 region has 14 residues. Germline V CDR1 and CDR2: SNHLY, FYNNEI. Unmatched junction bases numbered 4, after V lost 4 bases and J lost 5 bases. In Seattle, patients joined the study during active infection and were tracked longitudinally.

The origin of this receptor is a man between 60 and 75 years old with COVID-19, enrolled during active disease. The chain carries TRBV2 and TRBJ1-2; 10 bases agree with TRBD1. Sequenced: peripheral blood. In nucleotides, the CDR3 is TGTGCCAGCAGTGGACAGGGGGCTCGGTATGGCTACACCTTC. This sequence encodes CASSGQGARYGYTF.